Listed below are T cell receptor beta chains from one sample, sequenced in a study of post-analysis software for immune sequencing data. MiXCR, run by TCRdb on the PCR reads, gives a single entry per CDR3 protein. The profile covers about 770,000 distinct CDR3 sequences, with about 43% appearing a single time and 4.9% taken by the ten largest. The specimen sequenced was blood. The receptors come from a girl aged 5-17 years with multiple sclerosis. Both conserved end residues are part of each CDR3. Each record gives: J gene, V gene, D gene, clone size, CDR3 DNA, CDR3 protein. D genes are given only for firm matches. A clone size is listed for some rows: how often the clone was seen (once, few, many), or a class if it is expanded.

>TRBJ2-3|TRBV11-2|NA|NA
TGTGCCAGCAGCTTAGGTGACAGATTATCCACAGATACGCAGTATTTT
CASSLGDRLSTDTQYF
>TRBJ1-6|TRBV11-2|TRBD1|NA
TGTGCCAGCAGGAGAGGGGCGACAGGGGTCGATTCACCCCCCCACTTT
CASRRGATGVDSPPHF
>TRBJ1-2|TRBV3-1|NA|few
TGTGCCAGCAGCCACCCGACCCGGGGGCACTATGGCTACACCTTC
CASSHPTRGHYGYTF
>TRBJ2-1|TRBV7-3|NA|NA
TGTGCCAGCAGCTCGACAGGGGAGGGCTCCTACAATGAGCAGTTCTTC
CASSSTGEGSYNEQFF
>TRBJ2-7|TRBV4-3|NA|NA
TGCGCCAGCAGCCAAGATCGGCGGTTCTACGAGCAGTACTTC
CASSQDRRFYEQYF
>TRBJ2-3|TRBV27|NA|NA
TGTGCCAGTAAGGACCACACAGATACGCAGTATTTT
CASKDHTDTQYF
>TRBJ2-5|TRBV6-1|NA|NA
TGTGCCAGCAAGGAGGCAGCCGTTCAAGAAACCCAGTACTTC
CASKEAAVQETQYF
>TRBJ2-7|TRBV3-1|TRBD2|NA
TGTGCCAGCAGCCAAGCTAGCGGGAGGGATTACGAGCAGTACTTC
CASSQASGRDYEQYF
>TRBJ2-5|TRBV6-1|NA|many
TGTGCCAGCAGTGAATTAGAGACCCAGTACTTC
CASSELETQYF
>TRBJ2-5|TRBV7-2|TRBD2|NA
TGTGCCAGCAGCTTGGGCCTAGCGGGGGGGGCGAAACAAGAGACCCAGTACTTC
CASSLGLAGGAKQETQYF
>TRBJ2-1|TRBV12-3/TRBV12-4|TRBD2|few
TGTGCCAGCAGTTTGAGCGGGAGTGTTGGGAATGAGCAGTTCTTC
CASSLSGSVGNEQFF
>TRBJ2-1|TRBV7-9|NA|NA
TGTGCCAGCAGCACATCCGGCCCGTACAATGAGCAGTTCTTC
CASSTSGPYNEQFF
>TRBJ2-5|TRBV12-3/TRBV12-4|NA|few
TGTGCCAGCAGGTCAGGATGGGAGACCCAGTACTTC
CASRSGWETQYF
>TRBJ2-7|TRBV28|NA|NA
TGTGCCAGCAGTATCAGAAACTGGCTTTCAGCCTACGAGCAGTACTTC
CASSIRNWLSAYEQYF
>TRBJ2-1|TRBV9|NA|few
TGTGCCAGCAGCGCCCACTATGGCGGGACACCCGACAATGAGCAGTTCTTC
CASSAHYGGTPDNEQFF
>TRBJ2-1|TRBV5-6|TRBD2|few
TGTGCCAGCAGCTTGGGTAGGACTAGCGTCTCCTACAATGAGCAGTTCTTC
CASSLGRTSVSYNEQFF
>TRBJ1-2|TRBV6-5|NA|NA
TGTGCCAGCCTCGGGGAGGGCTATGGCCACACCTTC
CASLGEGYGHTF
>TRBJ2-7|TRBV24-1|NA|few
TGTGCCACCAGTGATTTATGGGGCGAGCAGTACTTC
CATSDLWGEQYF
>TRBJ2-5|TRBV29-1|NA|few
TGCAGCGCAGAAATGTGGCGGGGTGGAGGCCAAGAGACCCAGTACTTC
CSAEMWRGGGQETQYF
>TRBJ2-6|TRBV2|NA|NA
TGTGCCAGCAGTGAAGCCCAACAACCATCCAGAGCGGGTGGCTCTGGGGCCAACGTCCTGACTTTC
CASSEAQQPSRAGGSGANVLTF
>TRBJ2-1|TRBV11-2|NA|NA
TGTGCCAGCAGCTTCAAAGGGGCGGGACAACGCGATGAGCAGTTCTTC
CASSFKGAGQRDEQFF
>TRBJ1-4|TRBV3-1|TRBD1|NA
TGTGCCAGCAGCTCATGGGACAGGGGGAATGAAAAACTGTTTTTT
CASSSWDRGNEKLFF
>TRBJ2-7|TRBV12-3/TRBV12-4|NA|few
TGTGCCAGCACCCATTCCCTTTACGAGCAGTACTTC
CASTHSLYEQYF
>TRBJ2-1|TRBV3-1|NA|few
TGTGCCAGCAGCCCCTTTCTGTCCGGGAGCTCCTACAATGAGCAGTTCTTC
CASSPFLSGSSYNEQFF
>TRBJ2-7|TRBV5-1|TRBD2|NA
TGCGCCAGCAGCCCGGGACTAGCGGGAGGGCCCGTCGAGCAGTACTTC
CASSPGLAGGPVEQYF
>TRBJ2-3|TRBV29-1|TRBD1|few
TGCAGCGCCGGCCTAAGACAGGGGTGGTCCGATACGCAGTATTTT
CSAGLRQGWSDTQYF
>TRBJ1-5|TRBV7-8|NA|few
TGTGCCAGCAGCCCTTCCAGTAGCAATCAGCCCCAGCATTTT
CASSPSSSNQPQHF